This T cell receptor (beta chain) was identified during a study of shared clonotypes between healthy human individuals. The protocol was immunoSEQ multiplex PCR, while the TCRdb copy is restricted to in-frame clones and leaves out a portion. The data show about 680,000 clones, under 95% seen once. CD45RO-negative, CCR7-selected cells formed the naive CD8 fraction, which excluded terminally differentiated effector memory CD45RA+ cells. Study-wide results and limits: Estimated clonotype richness was generally higher in naive than memory subsets.

Germline trimming cut 1 base from V and 0 bases from J; bases unmatched to any gene: 10. Per germline, CDR1 SGHTS and CDR2 YDEGEE. The CDR3 has 17 amino acids. On this clone itself: The antigen remains unidentified.

The chain joins TRBV5-8 to TRBJ2-7; 7 positions agree with TRBD2. Sample: naive CD8+ T cells sorted from blood. The TCR sequence derives from a young man in good health. The CDR3 DNA follows: TGTGCCAGCAGCTTGCTTCACCGGGGGGTTCACTCCTACGAGCAGTACTTC. Translated: CASSLLHRGVHSYEQYF.